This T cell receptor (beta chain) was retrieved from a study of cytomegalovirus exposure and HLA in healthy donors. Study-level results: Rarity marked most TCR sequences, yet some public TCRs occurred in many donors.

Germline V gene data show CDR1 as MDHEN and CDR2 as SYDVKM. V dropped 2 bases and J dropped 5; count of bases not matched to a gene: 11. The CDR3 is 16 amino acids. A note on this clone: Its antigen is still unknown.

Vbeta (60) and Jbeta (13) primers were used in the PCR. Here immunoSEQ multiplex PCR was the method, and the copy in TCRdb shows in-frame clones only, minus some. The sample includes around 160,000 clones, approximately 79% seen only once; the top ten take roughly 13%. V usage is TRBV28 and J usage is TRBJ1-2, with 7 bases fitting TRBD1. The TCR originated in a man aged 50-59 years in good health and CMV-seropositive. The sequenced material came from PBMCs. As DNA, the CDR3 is TGTGCCAGCAGTTTACCAGACAGGGTAGGCGGATATGGCTACACCTTC. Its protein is CASSLPDRVGGYGYTF.